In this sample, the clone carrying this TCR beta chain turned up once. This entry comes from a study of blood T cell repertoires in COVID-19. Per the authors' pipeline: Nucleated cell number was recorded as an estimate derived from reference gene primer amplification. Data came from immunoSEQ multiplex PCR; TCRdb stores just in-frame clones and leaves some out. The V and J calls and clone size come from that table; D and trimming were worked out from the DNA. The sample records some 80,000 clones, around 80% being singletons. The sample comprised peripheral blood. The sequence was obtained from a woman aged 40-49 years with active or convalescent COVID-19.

The CDR3 DNA reads TGTGCCAGTAGTATTTCCGTGAACACTGAAGCTTTCTTT. Translating it yields CASSISVNTEAFF. V gene TRBV19 combines with J gene TRBJ1-1; unclear D gene. The CDR3 is 13 amino acids. The ends were cut back, 3 bases at V and 0 bases at J, with 5 bases in the middle. CDR1 and CDR2 from the germline V gene are LNHDA and SQIVND (reference sequence).